These 9 T cell receptor beta chains came from one sample sequenced in a study of prognosis after radiotherapy for stage I lung cancer (dated by TCRdb to about 2021). The listed sequencing device is Illumina HiSeq 3000. Two rounds of multiplex PCR were used to amplify the TCR beta CDR3 region from genomic DNA. In the first round of PCR, primers specific to each TRBV and TRBJ gene were used, and the primer sequences are filed in Chinese patent CN105087789A. TCRdb reworked the public reads: Q25 trimming with fastp, MiXCR clone assembly, productive beta chains retained. Rows merge per CDR3 protein into single entries with the most common DNA and genes. For this sample the table gives 26,000 or so distinct CDR3 sequences, of which roughly 30% were detected only once. The top ten clonotypes cover about a third of the sample. Source: PBMCs, taken before or after stereotactic body radiation therapy (not recorded which). These receptors were taken from a donor over 45 with non-small cell lung cancer.

J is TRBJ1-4 and V is TRBV4-1; 8 bases match TRBD1. With V trimmed by 5 bases and J by 8 bases, 13 bases remained unmatched. The CDR3 length is 16 residues. Germline V gene data show CDR1 as MGHRA and CDR2 as YSYEKL. Here the CDR3 reads CASSTQDRGPQEKLFF. CDR3 nucleotides: TGCGCCAGCAGCACCCAAGACAGGGGACCCCAAGAAAAACTGTTTTTT.

The chain recombines TRBV18 with TRBJ2-1; 7 bases are shared with TRBD2. Trimming at V came to 3 bases and at J to 1 base, leaving 3 bases not matched to a gene. Germline V gene data show CDR1 as KGHSH and CDR2 as LQKENI. This CDR3 spans 15 amino acids. CDR3 DNA sequence: TGTGCCAGCTCACCTGGGGGGGTATCCTACAATGAGCAGTTCTTC. Its translation: CASSPGGVSYNEQFF. Together with reference TRBV18 and TRBJ2-1, the CDR3 gives the full variable domain: NAGVMQNPRHLVRRRGQEARLRCSPMKGHSHVYWYRQLPEEGLKFMVYLQKENIIDESGMPKERFSAEFPKEGPSILRIQQVVRGDSAAYFCASSPGGVSYNEQFFGPGTRLTVL.

The sample holds a few counts of this clonotype. This sequence may be a read error, since a much larger clone differs from it by one base. The V gene is TRBV5-1, the J gene TRBJ1-1, with D hard to call. V lost 5 bases to trimming and J lost 6 bases, with 20 bases between them. This CDR3 is built from 15 residues. CDR1 is SGHRS, CDR2 YFSETQ, per germline. The CDR3 coding sequence is TGCGCCAGCAGTTCCTCCCCTTTCCTAGGGTCTGAAGCTTTCTTT. Residues: CASSSSPFLGSEAFF.

Concerning this clonotype itself: The junction shows a germline mismatch at one end, possibly a read error. The rearrangement uses TRBV11-2 and TRBJ2-1; no definite D call. This CDR3 is built from 15 residues. The germline gives CDR1 SGHAT, CDR2 FQNNGV. CDR3 sequence reads: CASILEMRSYNEQFF. The CDR3 DNA sequence: TGTGCCAGCATCTTAGAGATGCGCTCCTACAATGAGCAGTTCTTC.

This clonotype has ten or more counts. The chain is built from TRBV25-1 and TRBJ1-5; a possible D gene is TRBD1 (5 bases). Between the trimmed V and J ends, which lost 7 bases and 0 bases, there was a span of 10 bases. The length of the CDR3 is 14 residues. From germline, CDR1 is MGHDK and CDR2 SYGVNS. CDR3 in amino acids: CASIGGYSNQPQHF. The CDR3 region has the DNA TGTGCCAGCATCGGGGGTTATAGCAATCAGCCCCAGCATTTT.

The V call is TRBV6-2 or TRBV6-3, the J call TRBJ2-1; D may correspond to TRBD1 or TRBD2 (5 bases each). Germline values: CDR1 MNHEY, CDR2 SVGEGT. The CDR3 loop spans 13 amino acids. V was pared by 5 bases and J by 12 bases, with 17 bases between. The CDR3 here is CASSPGLRDRQFF. CDR3 nucleotides: TGTGCCAGCAGTCCGGGGCTTAGGGATAGGCAGTTCTTC.

This clonotype was picked up many times. The chain is built from TRBV5-1 and TRBJ1-1; D is ambiguous. Germline V lookup: CDR1 SGHRS, CDR2 YFSETQ. The length of the CDR3 is 14 residues. Trimming removed 5 bases from V and 4 bases from J, with 15 bases in between. The CDR3: CASSIDISATEAFF. CDR3 DNA: TGCGCCAGCAGTATAGACATTTCCGCCACTGAAGCTTTCTTT.

CDR3: CASSLGTGALWFSYEQYF. The CDR3 DNA follows: TGCGCCAGCAGCTTGGGGACAGGTGCTTTATGGTTCTCCTACGAGCAGTACTTC. The chain uses TRBV5-1 and TRBJ2-7, with 7 bases lining up with TRBD1. This CDR3 comprises 18 residues. Germline-derived CDR1 and CDR2 are SGHRS and YFSETQ. After removal of 0 bases from V and 0 bases from J, the junction contained 12 bases not matched to a gene.

This clonotype was detected ten times or more. The rearrangement joins TRBV5-6 to TRBJ2-7, with a weak D call TRBD1 (5 bases). This CDR3 has 13 amino acids. Trimming shortened V by 1 base and J by 3 bases, and 8 bases separated the two germline ends. Germline CDR1 and CDR2: SGHDT and YYEEEE. CDR3 protein: CASSLRGHYEQYF. In DNA form, the CDR3 reads TGTGCCAGCAGCTTGAGGGGCCACTACGAGCAGTACTTC.